These 23 T cell receptor beta chains originate from one sample sequenced in a study of OX40 agonist ivuxolimab in advanced cancers. TCRdb's copy holds only in-frame clones and misses some; the assay was immunoSEQ multiplex PCR. The sample contains 65,000 to 95,000 clones, around nine tenths of which appear only once. The specimen was CD4+ or CD8+ T cells sorted from blood, collected in a trial of the OX40 agonist ivuxolimab. These receptors originate from an adult with an advanced solid tumor such as melanoma, head and neck, liver or kidney cancer.

The V gene is TRBV5-1, the J gene TRBJ2-1; tentatively, D is TRBD2 (7 bases). The CDR3 spans 15 residues. CDR1 is SGHRS and CDR2 is YFSETQ in the germline V gene. Deletions cut 3 bases from V and 2 bases from J, with 12 bases between. CDR3 DNA sequence: TGCGCCAGCAGCTACCTAGGGGGGGCCTACAATGAGCAGTTCTTC. Protein: CASSYLGGAYNEQFF.

V is TRBV5-5 and J is TRBJ1-1; the D is unclear. V lost 6 bases, J lost 3 bases, and 18 bases lay in between. The germline V gene encodes CDR1 SGHKS and CDR2 YYEKEE (reference sequence). The CDR3 sequence is 15 residues long. CDR3 amino acids: CASTPRTAFYTEAFF. In DNA form, the CDR3 reads TGTGCCAGCACCCCGAGAACCGCCTTCTACACTGAAGCTTTCTTT.

The chain combines TRBV5-5 with TRBJ2-2, with D maybe TRBD1 (5 bases). Germline V gene lookup returns CDR1 SGHKS and CDR2 YYEKEE (reference sequence). V dropped 3 bases and J dropped 7 bases, with 13 bases sitting between them. This CDR3 has 14 amino acids. CDR3 residues: CASSYDSVSGELFF. The CDR3 coding sequence is TGTGCCAGCAGCTATGACAGTGTGAGCGGGGAGCTGTTTTTT. Supplemented by reference TRBV5-5 and TRBJ2-2, the full variable domain reads DAGVTQSPTHLIKTRGQQVTLRCSPISGHKSVSWYQQVLGQGPQFIFQYYEKEERGRGNFPDRFSARQFPNYSSELNVNALLLGDSALYLCASSYDSVSGELFFGEGSRLTVL.

The V and J genes are TRBV5-1 and TRBJ2-2; the match to TRBD1 covers 7 bases. Germline V gene sequence: CDR1 SGHRS, CDR2 YFSETQ. The trim removed 4 bases at V and 4 bases at J, leaving 4 bases unmatched. This CDR3 is built from 14 residues. The CDR3 DNA follows: TGCGCCAGCAGCAGGGACAGAGTCACCGGGGAGCTGTTTTTT. This sequence encodes CASSRDRVTGELFF.

V gene TRBV29-1 combines with J gene TRBJ2-1; 10 bases are a match to TRBD2. Trimming at V came to 5 bases and at J to 7 bases, leaving 8 bases not matched to a gene. Germline V lookup: CDR1 SQVTM, CDR2 ANQGSEA. This CDR3 is built from 14 residues. DNA for the CDR3: TGCAGCGTTCAGCTAAGCGGGAGGGTAAATGAGCAGTTCTTC. It translates to CSVQLSGRVNEQFF.

The rearrangement joins TRBV5-6 to TRBJ1-1, with D uncertain. This CDR3 has 14 amino acids. Germline CDR1 is SGHDT and CDR2 is YYEEEE. The ends were cut back, 1 base at V and 4 bases at J, with 11 bases in the middle. CDR3 bases: TGTGCCAGCAGCTTGTCTCCCCGGGGCACTGAAGCTTTCTTT. Its translation: CASSLSPRGTEAFF.

This clone appeared a few times. In nucleotides, the CDR3 is TGTGCCAGCAGCTCCGGTTACAAGGGGAGAAAACTGTTTTTT. Translation: CASSSGYKGRKLFF. The chain employs TRBV7-9 and TRBJ1-4; TRBD1 is a possible D gene (5 bases). Trimming shortened V by 4 bases and J by 10 bases, and 16 bases separated the two germline ends. Germline V gene sequence: CDR1 SEHNR, CDR2 FQNEAQ (reference sequence). The CDR3 is 14 residues long.

V is TRBV7-3 and J is TRBJ2-1; 13 bases fit TRBD2. CDR1 SGHTA and CDR2 FQGTGA come from the germline V gene. The CDR3 spans 15 residues. V gave up 3 bases and J gave up 6 bases; unmatched junction bases: 2. DNA of the CDR3: TGTGCCAGCAGCTTCACTAGCGGGGGGGCCAATGAGCAGTTCTTC. Protein sequence: CASSFTSGGANEQFF.

The chain is built from TRBV6-1 and TRBJ1-2; the D is unclear. CDR3 length: 14 residues. Germline CDR1 reads MNHNS; CDR2 reads SASEGT. V was shortened by 5 bases and J by 0 bases, with 10 bases between the two germline ends. The CDR3 loop reads CASSQSNSNYGYTF. DNA for the CDR3: TGTGCCAGCAGTCAGTCAAATTCTAACTATGGCTACACCTTC.

The V and J genes are TRBV28 and TRBJ2-5; possibly TRBD1 or TRBD2 for D (6 bases each). The CDR3 consists of 15 residues. The ends were cut back, 7 bases at V and 1 base at J, with 16 bases in the middle. CDR1 and CDR2 from the germline V gene are MDHEN and SYDVKM. CDR3 loop: CASTQGTGVQETQYF. The CDR3 nucleotides read TGTGCCAGCACCCAGGGGACGGGAGTCCAAGAGACCCAGTACTTC.

The gene calls are TRBV5-5 and TRBJ2-2, with TRBD1 matching 8 bases. Germline V CDR1 and CDR2: SGHKS, YYEKEE (reference sequence). The V gene end was trimmed by 3 bases and the J gene end by 6 bases; junction bases not matched to a gene: 4. The length of the CDR3 is 14 residues. The CDR3 bases are TGTGCCAGCAGCTGGACAGGGATTGCCGGGGAGCTGTTTTTT. This gives the protein CASSWTGIAGELFF.

The chain combines TRBV30 with TRBJ1-2, with unresolved D. The ends were cut back, 0 bases at V and 2 bases at J, with 7 bases in the middle. Germline CDR1 is GTSNPN and CDR2 is SVGIG (reference sequence). The CDR3 has 13 residues. The CDR3 DNA follows: TGTGCCTGGAGTGTCGCGCCAAACTATGGCTACACCTTC. Protein: CAWSVAPNYGYTF.

V usage is TRBV6-1 and J usage is TRBJ2-6; a possible D gene is TRBD1 (6 bases). The CDR3 is made up of 16 amino acids. Germline-derived CDR1 and CDR2 are MNHNS and SASEGT. V shed 6 bases and J shed 1 base, with 13 bases lying between them. CDR3 in amino acids: CASRETRGSGANVLTF. Written as DNA, the CDR3 is TGTGCCAGCAGGGAAACCAGGGGTTCTGGGGCCAACGTCCTGACTTTC.

Written as DNA, the CDR3 is TGTGCCAGCAGCTTACTTGGGACAGGGGGCACCGGGGAGCTGTTTTTT. Translated: CASSLLGTGGTGELFF. This rearrangement joins TRBV7-7 to TRBJ2-2; 11 nucleotides align to TRBD1. This CDR3 spans 16 amino acids. Losses at the gene ends were 2 bases for V and 4 bases for J; bases not matched to a gene: 3. Germline CDR1 and CDR2: SSHAT and FNYEAQ (reference sequence).

V gene TRBV6-6 combines with J gene TRBJ1-5; 10 bases are shared with TRBD1. V dropped 4 bases and J dropped 7; count of bases not matched to a gene: 7. The germline gives CDR1 MNHNY, CDR2 SVGAGI (reference sequence). This CDR3 contains 15 residues. The CDR3 loop is CASSLPGTGVQPQHF. DNA for the CDR3: TGTGCCAGCAGTTTACCCGGGACAGGGGTACAGCCCCAGCATTTT.

The V gene is TRBV6-5, the J gene TRBJ1-1, with TRBD1 matching over 7 bases. V was clipped by 5 bases and J by 7 bases; unmatched bases: 13. The CDR3 sequence is 15 residues long. CDR1 and CDR2 from the germline V gene are MNHEY and SVGAGI. CDR3 sequence: CASSLFRAGGDEAFF. Here the CDR3 DNA reads TGTGCCAGCAGTCTGTTTCGGGCAGGGGGGGATGAAGCTTTCTTT.

The chain links TRBV9 to TRBJ2-1; weak D call: TRBD2 (5 bases). Germline V lookup: CDR1 SGDLS, CDR2 YYNGEE. The CDR3 consists of 14 residues. Trimming took off 2 bases at V and 5 bases at J, with 11 bases between the two ends. CDR3 residues: CASSVAGPNNEQFF. The CDR3 DNA sequence: TGTGCCAGCAGCGTCGCGGGCCCTAACAATGAGCAGTTCTTC.

This clone was counted once. V gene TRBV10-3 combines with J gene TRBJ2-3, with TRBD1 matching 10 bases. Germline CDR1 ENHRY, CDR2 SYGVKD. Trimming at V came to 8 bases and at J to 4 bases, leaving 3 bases not matched to a gene. The CDR3 runs 13 residues. DNA for the CDR3: TGTGCCATCTGGGACAGGGGCGCAGATACGCAGTATTTT. This codes for CAIWDRGADTQYF.

This clone showed up just a few times. The V and J genes are TRBV7-9 and TRBJ2-7, with a weak D call TRBD1 (5 bases). Trimming pared 6 bases from V and 0 bases from J, leaving 9 bases between. CDR1 is SEHNR, CDR2 FQNEAQ, per germline (reference sequence). This CDR3 is 13 amino acids long. The CDR3 DNA follows: TGTGCCAGCAGAACGGACACCTCCTACGAGCAGTACTTC. Residues: CASRTDTSYEQYF. Filled out from reference TRBV7-9 and TRBJ2-7, the complete variable domain reads DTGVSQNPRHKITKRGQNVTFRCDPISEHNRLYWYRQTLGQGPEFLTYFQNEAQLEKSRLLSDRFSAERPKGSFSTLEIQRTEQGDSAMYLCASRTDTSYEQYFGPGTRLTVT.

This chain connects TRBV10-3 to TRBJ2-2; TRBD2 matches at 8 bases. CDR1 is ENHRY, CDR2 SYGVKD, per germline. V was clipped by 2 bases and J by 0 bases; unmatched bases: 11. The CDR3 runs to 19 residues. CDR3 bases: TGTGCCATCAGTGAGGGGCCTAGCGGGCGGTATGCGAACACCGGGGAGCTGTTTTTT. Its protein product is CAISEGPSGRYANTGELFF.

For the CDR3, the DNA is TGTGCCAGCAGCCCCCTGCAGGGGGCAGATACGCAGTATTTT. Residues: CASSPLQGADTQYF. This chain connects TRBV7-2 to TRBJ2-3; 7 bases are a match to TRBD1. The CDR3 extends over 14 amino acids. With V trimmed by 5 bases and J by 4 bases, 6 bases remained unmatched. Germline assignment: CDR1 SGHTA and CDR2 FQGNSA.

V gene TRBV10-3 combines with J gene TRBJ1-2; 7 nucleotides line up with TRBD1. CDR3 length: 14 amino acids. The trim removed 3 bases at V and 7 bases at J, leaving 8 bases unmatched. In germline, CDR1 is ENHRY, CDR2 SYGVKD. The CDR3 is CAISDGEGGGGYTF. The CDR3 nucleotides are TGTGCCATCAGTGATGGAGAAGGGGGCGGTGGCTACACCTTC.

The rearrangement links TRBV5-1 to TRBJ2-3, with 12 positions matching TRBD2. In germline, CDR1 is SGHRS, CDR2 YFSETQ. The trim removed 2 bases at V and 0 bases at J, leaving 10 bases unmatched. The CDR3 is 19 residues long. The CDR3 bases are TGCGCCAGCAGCTTCTCGCGGACTAGCGGGGCCGGGAGCACAGATACGCAGTATTTT. This sequence encodes CASSFSRTSGAGSTDTQYF.